This T cell receptor (beta chain) was captured by sequencing in a study of T cells in Graves' hyperthyroidism and ophthalmopathy. Whole-study findings and limits: Separation of ophthalmopathy from stable hyperthyroidism was achieved by a 13 V-J model. The majority of expanded thyroid clonotypes above 0.001 also appeared in blood.

On this clonotype: The antigen remains undetermined.

Template material for amplifying TCR beta CDR3 regions consisted of RNA transcripts. HTBI primers drove first-round RT-PCR of the TCR CDR3. In TCRdb, the multiplex PCR reads were re-called with MiXCR into one record per CDR3 protein. The data show some 98,000 distinct CDR3 sequences, 35% to 45% seen once. Germline-derived CDR1 and CDR2 are SGDLS and YYNGEE. The CDR3 spans 13 residues. The V gene lost 4 bases and the J gene lost 11 bases, with 18 bases spanning the gap. V and J are TRBV9 and TRBJ1-1; D is perhaps TRBD1 (6 bases). Sequenced input: peripheral blood or thyroid tissue (not recorded which). The receptor's source is a woman in her twenties or thirties with Graves' hyperthyroidism. CDR3 nucleotides: TGTGCCAGCAGCTTGAACTTCAGGGGATGGGCTTTCTTT. Amino acid sequence: CASSLNFRGWAFF.